This record concerns one T cell receptor beta chain sequence. Its antigen remains unknown. CDR1 and CDR2 from the germline V gene are SNHLY and FYNNEI. The CDR3 is 14 amino acids. The V and J ends lost 3 bases and 3 bases respectively, with 12 bases between them. Sequencing used immunoSEQ multiplex PCR; TCRdb keeps in-frame clones, though not all of them. This table holds some 38,000 clones, around 78% found once. The sample's time point: week 5, during vaccination. The vaccine gave 300 ug of a 20-mer mutant IDH1 peptide subcutaneously per dose. Donors had new IDH1-mutant astrocytomas of WHO grade 3 or 4 (ATRX-lost). The entry originates in a study of a mutant IDH1 vaccine in newly diagnosed glioma. In the study overall: Administration of eight vaccinations to patients took place in weeks 1, 3, 5, 7, 11, 15, 19, 23. Beginning 4-6 weeks after radiotherapy alone, or with temozolomide cycles, vaccination took place. Previous care, which was radiotherapy, temozolomide, or both, most often involved both.

The input for sequencing was PBMCs, taken from a glioma patient whose treatment included an IDH1 peptide vaccine. V and J are TRBV2 and TRBJ2-7, with D perhaps matching TRBD1 (5 bases). The source of this sequence is a man between 40 and 49 years old with glioma. The chain's CDR3 is CASSDRVRGYEQYF. CDR3 nucleotides: TGTGCCAGCAGTGACAGGGTAAGGGGCTACGAGCAGTACTTC. The entire variable domain, with the rest obtained from reference TRBV2 and TRBJ2-7, is as follows: EPEVTQTPSHQVTQMGQEVILRCVPISNHLYFYWYRQILGQKVEFLVSFYNNEISEKSEIFDDQFSVERPDGSNFTLKIRSTKLEDSAMYFCASSDRVRGYEQYFGPGTRLTVT.